This TCR beta chain was observed in a study of post-analysis software for immune sequencing data. Study background: The cohort encompassed relapsing-remitting, secondary progressive and progressive-relapsing multiple sclerosis disease courses. Study findings and constraints: Versus controls, multiple sclerosis patients showed significantly lower diversity (normalized Chao1).

Sequencing libraries made from TCR beta cDNA carried unique molecular identifiers. Via MiXCR, TCRdb re-called the PCR reads, giving one row per CDR3 protein. The data show around 400,000 distinct CDR3 sequences, 39% seen once. As regards this clonotype: As yet, its antigen is unknown.

The sequence was obtained from a girl aged 2 to 9 with multiple sclerosis. Sample: blood.

CDR3 DNA: TGTGCCAGCAGCTCCGGCGGGACTAGTGAGATCACCGGGGAGCTGTTTTTT. It yields the protein CASSSGGTSEITGELFF. The chain joins TRBV7-3 to TRBJ2-2, with 8 bases aligning to TRBD2. With 4 bases clipped from V and 4 bases from J, the junction kept 11 bases outside the gene matches. The CDR3 runs 17 residues. Per germline, CDR1 SGHTA and CDR2 FQGTGA. Drawing the rest from reference TRBV7-3 and TRBJ2-2, the complete variable domain is GAGVSQTPSNKVTEKGKYVELRCDPISGHTALYWYRQSLGQGPEFLIYFQGTGAADDSGLPNDRFFAVRPEGSVSTLKIQRTERGDSAVYLCASSSGGTSEITGELFFGEGSRLTVL.